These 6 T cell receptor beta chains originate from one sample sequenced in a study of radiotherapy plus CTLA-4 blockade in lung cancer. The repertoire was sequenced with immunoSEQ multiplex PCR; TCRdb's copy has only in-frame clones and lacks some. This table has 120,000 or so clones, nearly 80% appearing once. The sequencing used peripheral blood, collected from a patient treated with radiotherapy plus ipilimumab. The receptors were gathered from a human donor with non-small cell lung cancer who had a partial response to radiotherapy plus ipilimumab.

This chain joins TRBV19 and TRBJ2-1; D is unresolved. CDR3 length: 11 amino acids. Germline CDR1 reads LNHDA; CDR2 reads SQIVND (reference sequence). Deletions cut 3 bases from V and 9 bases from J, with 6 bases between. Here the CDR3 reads CASSIGREQFF. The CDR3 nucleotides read TGTGCCAGTAGTATTGGGCGTGAGCAGTTCTTC.

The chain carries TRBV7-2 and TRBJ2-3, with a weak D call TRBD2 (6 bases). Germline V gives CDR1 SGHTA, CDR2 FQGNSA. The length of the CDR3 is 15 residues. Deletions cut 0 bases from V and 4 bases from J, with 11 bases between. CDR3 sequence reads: CASSLAAGMSDTQYF. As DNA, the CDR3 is TGTGCCAGCAGCTTAGCGGCGGGAATGTCAGATACGCAGTATTTT.

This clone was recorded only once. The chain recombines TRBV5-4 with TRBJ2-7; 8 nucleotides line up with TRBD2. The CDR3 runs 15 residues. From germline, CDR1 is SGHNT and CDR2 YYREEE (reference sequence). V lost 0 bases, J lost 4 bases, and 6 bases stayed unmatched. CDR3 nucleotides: TGTGCCAGCAGCTTGGAGGGACTAGGCTCATACGAGCAGTACTTC. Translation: CASSLEGLGSYEQYF.

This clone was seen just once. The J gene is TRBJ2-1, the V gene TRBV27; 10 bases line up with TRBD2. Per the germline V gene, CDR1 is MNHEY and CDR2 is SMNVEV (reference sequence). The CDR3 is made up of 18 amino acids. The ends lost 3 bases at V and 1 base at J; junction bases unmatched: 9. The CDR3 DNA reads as TGTGCCAGCAGTTTTAGACTAGCGGGCCGACTTTCCTACAATGAGCAGTTCTTC. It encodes CASSFRLAGRLSYNEQFF.

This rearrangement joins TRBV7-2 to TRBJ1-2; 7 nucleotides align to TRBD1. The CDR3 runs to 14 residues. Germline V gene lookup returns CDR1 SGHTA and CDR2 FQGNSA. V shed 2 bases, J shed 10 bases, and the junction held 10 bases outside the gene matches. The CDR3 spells CASSLNRDRRFYTF. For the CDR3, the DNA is TGTGCCAGCAGCTTAAATAGGGACAGACGATTCTACACCTTC.

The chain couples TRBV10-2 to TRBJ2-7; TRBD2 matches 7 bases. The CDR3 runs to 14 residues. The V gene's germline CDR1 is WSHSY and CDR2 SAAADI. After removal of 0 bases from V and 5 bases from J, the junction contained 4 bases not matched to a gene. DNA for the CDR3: TGCGCCAGCAGTGAGTCGACGGGGAGGGACGAGCAGTACTTC. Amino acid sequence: CASSESTGRDEQYF.